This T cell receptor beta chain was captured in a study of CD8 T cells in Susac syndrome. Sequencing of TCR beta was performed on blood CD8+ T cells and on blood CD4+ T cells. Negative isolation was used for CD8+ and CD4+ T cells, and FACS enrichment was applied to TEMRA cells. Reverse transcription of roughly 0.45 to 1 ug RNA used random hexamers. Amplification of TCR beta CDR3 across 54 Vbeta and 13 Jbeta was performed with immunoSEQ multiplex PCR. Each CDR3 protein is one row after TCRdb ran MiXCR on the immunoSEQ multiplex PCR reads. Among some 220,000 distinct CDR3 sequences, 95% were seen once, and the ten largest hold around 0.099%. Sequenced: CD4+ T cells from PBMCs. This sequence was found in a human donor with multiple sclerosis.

This CDR3 is CASSPTGTGSPLHF. CDR3 in DNA: TGTGCCAGCTCACCCACAGGGACGGGGTCACCCCTCCACTTT. The genes are TRBV18 and TRBJ1-6; weak D call: TRBD1 (6 bases). V was cut by 3 bases and J by 10 bases, with 13 bases left in between. CDR3 length equals 14 residues. Looked up from germline, CDR1 is KGHSH and CDR2 is LQKENI.